The 2 T cell receptor beta chains below come from one sample, sequenced in a study of cytomegalovirus exposure and HLA in healthy donors (dated by TCRdb to the late 2010s). Receptor amplification or capture employed the immunoSEQ multiplex PCR assay. TCRdb limited this immuneACCESS table to in-frame rearrangements with V and J called. A share of clones is missing; checked studies link under half to unresolved V genes, and the rest is unexplained. The sample table records 120,000 to 150,000 clones; around 90% of these occur just once. The ten biggest clones cover about 4.9% of the sample. Sequences were obtained from PBMCs. These receptors all come from a man aged 18 to 29 in good health and CMV-seropositive.

This clone showed up just a few times. The chain has TRBV2 and TRBJ1-2, with 7 bases that match TRBD1. Per germline, CDR1 SNHLY and CDR2 FYNNEI. With 1 base clipped from V and 4 bases from J, the junction kept 0 bases outside the gene matches. CDR3 length: 13 amino acids. CDR3 region: CASSEGQGYGYTF. The CDR3 bases are TGTGCCAGCAGTGAAGGACAGGGCTATGGCTACACCTTC.

This chain uses TRBV28 with TRBJ1-2; D call uncertain. Germline lookup yields CDR1 MDHEN and CDR2 SYDVKM. V was shortened by 5 bases and J by 4 bases, with 11 bases between the two germline ends. The CDR3 totals 13 residues. CDR3 DNA sequence: TGTGCCAGCAGTAGACTGTCGACCTATGGCTACACCTTC. Its translation is CASSRLSTYGYTF.